Listed below are T cell receptor beta chains from one sample, sequenced in a study of OX40 agonist ivuxolimab in advanced cancers. This table comes from immunoSEQ multiplex PCR, and its TCRdb copy is limited to in-frame clones, with some not included. The sample lists about 65,000 clones; around 87% were seen once. Source: CD4+ or CD8+ T cells sorted from blood, taken in a trial of the OX40 agonist ivuxolimab. The receptors originated from an adult with an advanced solid tumor such as melanoma, head and neck, liver or kidney cancer. CDR3s include the opening cysteine and the closing phenylalanine or tryptophan. D genes are given only for firm matches. Not all rows give a size; the values are once, few, many and, for expanded clones, a class.

D gene,V gene,CDR3 length,clone size,J gene,CDR3 protein,CDR3 DNA
TRBD2,TRBV4-2,16,NA,TRBJ2-5,CASSQGAGASQETQYF,TGTGCCAGCAGCCAAGGAGCGGGGGCCTCACAAGAGACCCAGTACTTC
NA,TRBV4-2,17,NA,TRBJ2-7,CASSQATLSPAAYEQYF,TGTGCCAGCAGCCAAGCAACGTTATCCCCAGCGGCCTACGAGCAGTACTTC
NA,TRBV5-4,15,NA,TRBJ1-2,CASSTSDTFNYGYTF,TGTGCCAGCAGCACCTCCGACACCTTTAACTATGGCTACACCTTC
NA,TRBV19,14,NA,TRBJ2-2,CASSILANTGELFF,TGTGCCAGTAGTATTCTCGCGAACACCGGGGAGCTGTTTTTT
TRBD1,TRBV6-5,12,NA,TRBJ2-7,CASRRQGLEQYF,TGTGCCAGCAGGAGACAGGGCCTCGAGCAGTACTTC
TRBD1,TRBV5-1,17,NA,TRBJ1-1,CASSPGVQGGYITEAFF,TGCGCCAGCAGCCCTGGGGTTCAGGGGGGGTATATCACTGAAGCTTTCTTT
NA,TRBV5-1,13,few,TRBJ2-7,CASSRDHAYEQYF,TGCGCCAGCAGCCGGGATCATGCCTACGAGCAGTACTTC
TRBD1,TRBV6-5,13,NA,TRBJ1-2,CASQQGAGYGYTF,TGTGCCAGCCAACAGGGGGCAGGCTATGGCTACACCTTC
NA,TRBV6-6,16,NA,TRBJ1-4,CASSYSKGGTNEKLFF,TGTGCCAGCAGTTACTCGAAGGGCGGGACTAATGAAAAACTGTTTTTT
TRBD2,TRBV6-5,13,NA,TRBJ2-7,CASSRGLAREQYF,TGTGCCAGCAGCCGGGGACTAGCCAGGGAGCAGTACTTC
NA,TRBV2,16,NA,TRBJ1-4,CASLRDISATNEKLFF,TGTGCCAGCTTAAGGGACATATCTGCAACTAATGAAAAACTGTTTTTT
NA,TRBV6-1,13,NA,TRBJ1-2,CASNLQGNYGYTF,TGTGCCAGCAACCTACAGGGTAACTATGGCTACACCTTC
NA,TRBV19,14,once,TRBJ1-5,CASSIDADGSPRHF,TGTGCCAGTAGTATAGATGCTGATGGGAGCCCTCGGCATTTT
TRBD1,TRBV5-1,12,NA,TRBJ1-1,CASSETGVEAFF,TGCGCCAGCAGCGAGACAGGGGTTGAAGCTTTCTTT
NA,TRBV12-5,15,NA,TRBJ1-5,CASGSDSSWVGPQHF,TGTGCTAGTGGTTCGGACAGTTCTTGGGTGGGGCCCCAGCATTTT
TRBD2,TRBV10-3,13,NA,TRBJ2-3,CAISRGDEDTQYF,TGTGCCATCAGCCGGGGGGACGAGGATACGCAGTATTTT
TRBD2,TRBV12-5,14,NA,TRBJ2-3,CASQGAGGPDTQYF,TGTGCTAGCCAAGGGGCGGGGGGGCCAGATACGCAGTATTTT
NA,TRBV9,21,NA,TRBJ2-6,CASSVASWAASPRSGANVLTF,TGTGCCAGCAGCGTAGCTTCCTGGGCAGCCAGCCCTCGGAGTGGGGCCAACGTCCTGACTTTC
TRBD2,TRBV6-5,13,once,TRBJ2-1,CASRNGGSHEQFF,TGTGCCAGCAGAAACGGGGGGAGCCATGAGCAGTTCTTC
NA,TRBV5-4,15,NA,TRBJ2-7,CASSYIGQRSNEQYF,TGTGCCAGCAGTTACATAGGACAGCGAAGCAACGAGCAGTACTTC
TRBD2,TRBV11-2,14,NA,TRBJ2-5,CASSFRGGRETQYF,TGTGCCAGCAGCTTCCGGGGGGGCCGAGAGACCCAGTACTTC
NA,TRBV10-2,14,NA,TRBJ1-2,CASSESMAGEGGTF,TGCGCCAGCAGTGAGTCTATGGCAGGAGAAGGGGGCACCTTC
TRBD1,TRBV6-4,15,NA,TRBJ2-7,CASSPGGQGTYEQYF,TGTGCCAGCAGCCCTGGGGGACAGGGAACCTACGAGCAGTACTTC
NA,TRBV11-2,16,NA,TRBJ2-7,CASSLASGGGSYEQYF,TGTGCCAGCAGCTTAGCCTCCGGGGGCGGCTCCTACGAGCAGTACTTC
TRBD1,TRBV7-2,15,NA,TRBJ2-2,CASSWAGGNTGELFF,TGTGCCAGCAGCTGGGCAGGGGGCAACACCGGGGAGCTGTTTTTT
NA,TRBV6-1,14,NA,TRBJ1-2,CASSEGARGYGYTF,TGTGCCAGCAGTGAAGGGGCACGGGGCTATGGCTACACCTTC
TRBD2,TRBV5-4,15,NA,TRBJ2-7,CASSLRDYNTYEQYF,TGTGCCAGCAGCTTAAGGGACTATAATACCTACGAGCAGTACTTC
NA,TRBV18,16,once,TRBJ2-2,CASSPLGQSNTGELFF,TGTGCCAGCTCACCATTAGGGCAGTCGAACACCGGGGAGCTGTTTTTT
TRBD1,TRBV15,14,NA,TRBJ1-1,CATSRAQGQAEAFF,TGTGCCACCAGCAGAGCTCAAGGACAGGCTGAAGCTTTCTTT
TRBD2,TRBV7-7,16,NA,TRBJ2-1,CASSLATQRGVSEQFF,TGTGCTAGCAGCTTAGCGACCCAGCGGGGGGTGAGTGAGCAGTTCTTC
TRBD2,TRBV4-2,16,NA,TRBJ2-1,CASSQDNSGGENEQFF,TGTGCCAGCAGCCAAGATAACAGCGGGGGGGAAAATGAGCAGTTCTTC
NA,TRBV7-9,13,NA,TRBJ2-1,CASSIHRENEQFF,TGTGCCAGCAGCATCCACAGGGAAAATGAGCAGTTCTTC
TRBD1,TRBV7-9,15,NA,TRBJ2-2,CASSWRTGGTGELFF,TGTGCCAGCAGCTGGAGGACAGGGGGCACCGGGGAGCTGTTTTTT
TRBD2,TRBV18,17,NA,TRBJ2-7,CASSALPSGGLAYEQYF,TGTGCCAGCTCAGCACTCCCTAGCGGGGGCCTAGCCTACGAGCAGTACTTC
NA,TRBV5-4,14,NA,TRBJ2-3,CASSFETGVDTQYF,TGTGCCAGCAGCTTCGAGACCGGGGTGGATACGCAGTATTTT
NA,TRBV5-4,14,NA,TRBJ1-4,CASSPQQENEKLFF,TGTGCCAGCAGCCCCCAGCAGGAGAATGAAAAACTGTTTTTT